The rows below give T cell receptor beta chains drawn from one sample of a study of vaccination effects on CD4 cells after COVID-19. These receptors are not linked to any known antigen. Clones were read by immunoSEQ multiplex PCR, and TCRdb kept only the in-frame ones, dropping some. The sample lists 75,000 to 100,000 clones; 60% to 80% were seen once. Material: CD4+ T cells from PBMCs cultured with HCoV-OC43 spike peptides, obtained after COVID-19 vaccination. The receptor set was obtained from a human donor who received a COVID-19 vaccine. The CDR3 runs from the conserved cysteine through the conserved F or W. Each record gives: V gene, J gene, CDR3 protein.

TRBV14,TRBJ1-3,CASSQERVYSGNTIYF
TRBV6-5,TRBJ1-6,CASRQPGRNNSPLHF
TRBV2,TRBJ1-6,CASEPAGQNSNSPLHF
TRBV2,TRBJ1-5,CASSESPRGGNQPQHF
TRBV5-4,TRBJ2-3,CASSLTNILPDTQYF
TRBV4-2,TRBJ2-1,CASSQATSGEGEQFF
TRBV4-2,TRBJ2-2,CASSGGGTNTGELFF
TRBV11-2,TRBJ1-6,CASSFSQGSHNSPLHF
TRBV6-5,TRBJ2-3,CASASTGNSDTQYF
TRBV7-9,TRBJ2-3,CASSRGTLSTDTQYF
TRBV4-2,TRBJ1-5,CASSQGTAPYSNQPQHF
TRBV2,TRBJ1-1,CASSEGEGQGHEAFF
TRBV7-3,TRBJ1-1,CASSTGTNTEAFF
TRBV7-3,TRBJ2-2,CASSFGRGANTGELFF
TRBV4-1,TRBJ2-1,CASITKGLRGAKARDNEQFF
TRBV10-1,TRBJ2-4,CASSVSNRGGIQYF
TRBV2,TRBJ1-3,CASRLLISGTASSGNTIYF
TRBV4-2,TRBJ2-5,CASSQDLGAGGGQETQYF
TRBV2,TRBJ1-1,CASSDRDRVAFF
TRBV5-1,TRBJ2-1,CASSLMADYNEQFF
TRBV19,TRBJ1-6,CASSISPGGNPYNSPLHF
TRBV6-2/TRBV6-3,TRBJ2-3,CASSSHRGLTDTQYF
TRBV28,TRBJ2-5,CASVSTGGDKQETQYF
TRBV6-5,TRBJ1-2,CASSYTPGQSYGYTF
TRBV3-1/TRBV3-2,TRBJ2-2,CASSQGLNTGELFF
TRBV28,TRBJ1-2,CASRMQGALNYGYTF
TRBV7-2,TRBJ2-1,CASSQDRGHEQFF
TRBV28,TRBJ1-1,CASKLGQLNTEAFF
TRBV21-1,TRBJ1-2,CASSKNAAYGYTF
TRBV6-4,TRBJ2-1,CASSTSGFPGDEQFF
TRBV3-1/TRBV3-2,TRBJ2-2,CASSKAGTTNTGELFF
TRBV10-2,TRBJ1-3,CASSGTGGGGNTIYF
TRBV4-2,TRBJ2-3,CASSQESGEGTDTQYF
TRBV5-8,TRBJ2-3,CASPSRLPTDTQYF
TRBV28,TRBJ1-6,CASRTDREHNSPLHF
TRBV3-1/TRBV3-2,TRBJ2-6,CASSTVDGANVLTF
TRBV7-3,TRBJ2-5,CASSLSHSGEETQYF
TRBV7-9,TRBJ1-6,CASSFPGMATPLHF
TRBV18,TRBJ1-2,CASSRETGALNYGYTF
TRBV13,TRBJ1-1,CASSLLTGGVNTEAFF
TRBV12-3/TRBV12-4,TRBJ1-2,CAIRTGGDYGYTF
TRBV6-5,TRBJ1-4,CASSYSGISDEKLFF
TRBV7-2,TRBJ2-6,CASSLVPSGANVLTF
TRBV28,TRBJ1-1,CASRDSNEAFF
TRBV24-1,TRBJ2-5,CATSDPGTGWQETQYF